The entry below gives a single TCR beta chain sequence along with its context. These data originate in a study of blood T cell repertoires in COVID-19. Overall study context: Whether acute or convalescent, the COVID-19 samples came from the United States, Italy and Spain. T cells, B-cell-depleted T cells, or PBMCs supplied cDNA or gDNA.

Sequencing was performed with immunoSEQ multiplex PCR; in TCRdb, only in-frame clones are kept and a portion is missing. This repertoire shows about 54,000 clones, roughly 76% found once; its top ten account for approximately 5.4%. The CDR3 is made up of 15 amino acids. Trimming at V came to 6 bases and at J to 2 bases, leaving 9 bases not matched to a gene. Per the germline V gene, CDR1 is MDHEN and CDR2 is SYDVKM. Material: peripheral blood. This chain links TRBV28 with TRBJ2-7; the match to TRBD2 covers 8 bases. This clonotype was sampled from a woman aged 60-75 years with acute or convalescent COVID-19. The CDR3 loop is CASSSPGGDPYEQYF. The CDR3 DNA is TGTGCCAGCAGCTCCCCCGGGGGGGACCCCTACGAGCAGTACTTC. The full variable domain, completed using reference TRBV28 and TRBJ2-7, is DVKVTQSSRYLVKRTGEKVFLECVQDMDHENMFWYRQDPGLGLRLIYFSYDVKMKEKGDIPEGYSVSREKKERFSLILESASTNQTSMYLCASSSPGGDPYEQYFGPGTRLTVT.